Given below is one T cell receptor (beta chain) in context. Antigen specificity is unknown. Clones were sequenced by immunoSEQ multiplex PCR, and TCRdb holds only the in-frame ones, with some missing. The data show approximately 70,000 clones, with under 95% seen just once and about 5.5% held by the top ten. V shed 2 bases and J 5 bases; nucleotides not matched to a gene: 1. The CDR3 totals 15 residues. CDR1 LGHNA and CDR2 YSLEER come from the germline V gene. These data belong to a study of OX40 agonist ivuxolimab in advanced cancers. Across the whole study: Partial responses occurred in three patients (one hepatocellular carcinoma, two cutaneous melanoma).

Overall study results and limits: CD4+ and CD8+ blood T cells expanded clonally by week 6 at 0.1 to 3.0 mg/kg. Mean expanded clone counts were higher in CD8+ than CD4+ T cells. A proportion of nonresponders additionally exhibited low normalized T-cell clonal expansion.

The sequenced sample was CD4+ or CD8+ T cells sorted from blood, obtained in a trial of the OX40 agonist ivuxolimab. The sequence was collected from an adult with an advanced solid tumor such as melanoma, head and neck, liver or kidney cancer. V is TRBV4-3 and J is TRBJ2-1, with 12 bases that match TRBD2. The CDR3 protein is CASSQLAGGNNEQFF. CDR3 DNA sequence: TGCGCCAGCAGCCAACTAGCGGGAGGGAACAATGAGCAGTTCTTC.